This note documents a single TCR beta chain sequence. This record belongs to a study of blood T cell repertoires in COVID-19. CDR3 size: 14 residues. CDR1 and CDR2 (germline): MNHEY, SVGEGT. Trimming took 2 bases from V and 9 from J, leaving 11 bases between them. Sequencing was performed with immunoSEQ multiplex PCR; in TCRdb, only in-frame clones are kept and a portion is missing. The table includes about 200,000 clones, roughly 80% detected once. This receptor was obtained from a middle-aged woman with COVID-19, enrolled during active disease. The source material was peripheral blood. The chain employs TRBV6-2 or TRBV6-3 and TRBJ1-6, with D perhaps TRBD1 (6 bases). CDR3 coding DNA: TGTGCCAGCAGTTACCTACAGGGTACTTCACCCCTCCACTTT. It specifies CASSYLQGTSPLHF.